A selection of T cell receptor delta chains follows, all from one sample in a study of gamma-delta T cells after stem cell transplantation. TCRdb fed the RT-PCR reads to CATT. The table shows 1,500 to 2,000 delta-chain clones, with around 16% occurring only once. Source material: gamma-delta T cells. The origin of the receptors is a human donor. It is not recorded whose cells these are; they may come from a transplant donor. Both conserved end residues are part of each CDR3. D genes are given only for firm matches. Some rows have no size entry. The others give once, few or many, or a class for an expanded clone.

CDR3 protein,CDR3 DNA,clone size,J gene,V gene,D gene
CACDKSTGGYTDKLIF,TGTGCCTGTGACAAAAGTACTGGGGGATACACCGATAAACTCATCTTT,.,TRDJ1,TRDV2,TRDD3
CAIGERRIRGNGGDDKLIF,TGTGCTATTGGGGAAAGGAGGATCCGAGGCAATGGGGGTGACGATAAACTCATCTTT,.,TRDJ1,TRDV1,.
CALASFTWGIRYTDKLIF,TGTGCTCTTGCTTCCTTTACTTGGGGGATACGCTACACCGATAAACTCATCTTT,.,TRDJ1,TRDV1,TRDD3
CALGEISSCSTGGYPYTDKLIF,TGTGCTCTTGGGGAAATAAGTTCTTGCAGTACTGGGGGATACCCGTACACCGATAAACTCATCTTT,.,TRDJ1,TRDV1,TRDD3
CALGEHTGGRPYGGLTAQLFF,TGTGCTCTTGGGGAACATACTGGGGGAAGGCCGTATGGGGGTTTGACAGCACAACTCTTCTTT,medium-sized,TRDJ2,TRDV1,TRDD3
CACDTVLGETFSCDTRPVIF,TGTGCCTGTGACACCGTACTGGGGGAGACCTTCTCCTGTGACACCCGCCCGGTGATCTTC,.,TRDJ3,TRDV2,TRDD3
CAFPHFTDKLIF,TGTGCCTTCCCCCACTTCACCGATAAACTCATCTTT,.,TRDJ1,TRDV3,.
CALGDRPSSKTGDLTAQLFF,TGTGCTCTTGGGGATCGGCCTTCCTCAAAGACTGGGGACCTGACAGCACAACTCTTCTTT,large,TRDJ2,TRDV1,.
CALGELGSLLGDTLVSAQLFF,TGTGCTCTTGGGGAACTAGGCTCCCTACTGGGGGATACATTGGTGTCAGCACAACTCTTCTTT,.,TRDJ2,TRDV1,TRDD3
CAFGDVWGVGDKLIF,TGTGCTTTTGGGGACGTCTGGGGGGTGGGCGATAAACTCATCTTT,medium-sized,TRDJ1,TRDV1,TRDD3
CACDTGGYWSSWDTRQMFF,TGTGCCTGTGACACTGGGGGATACTGGAGCTCCTGGGACACCCGACAGATGTTTTTC,.,TRDJ3,TRDV2,TRDD3
CALGELRYRFTDKLIF,TGTGCTCTTGGGGAACTAAGGTACCGGTTCACCGATAAACTCATCTTT,medium-sized,TRDJ1,TRDV1,.
CASGELSLTGGAKLIF,TGTGCTAGTGGGGAACTAAGCCTAACTGGGGGAGCTAAACTCATCTTT,.,TRDJ1,TRDV1,TRDD3
CACDSATGPSWYTRQMFF,TGTGCCTGTGACTCGGCTACTGGCCCCTCCTGGTACACCCGACAGATGTTTTTC,.,TRDJ3,TRDV2,.
CALGELRPSRLLGWNNTDKLIF,TGTGCTCTTGGGGAACTCCGGCCTTCTCGCCTTTTGGGGTGGAATAACACCGATAAACTCATCTTT,few,TRDJ1,TRDV1,.
CALGPKRVPYWGITWDTRQMFF,TGTGCTCTTGGGCCGAAGAGGGTCCCGTACTGGGGGATCACCTGGGACACCCGACAGATGTTTTTC,medium-sized,TRDJ3,TRDV1,TRDD3
CAFLYSFVQRSPGHWGLISTDKLIF,TGTGCCTTTCTATATTCCTTTGTCCAGAGATCTCCGGGTCACTGGGGGCTCATATCCACCGATAAACTCATCTTT,.,TRDJ1,TRDV3,TRDD3
CACDTVLGDTFSWDTRQMFF,TGTGCCTGTGACACCGTACTGGGGGATACCTTCTCCTGGGACACCCGACAGATGTTTTTC,large,TRDJ3,TRDV2,TRDD3
CACDRHWGTNSSWDTRQMFF,TGTGCCTGTGACAGACACTGGGGGACAAACAGCTCCTGGGACACCCGACAGATGTTTTTC,large,TRDJ3,TRDV2,TRDD3
CACDTVLGASSWDTRQMFF,TGTGCCTGTGACACCGTACTGGGGGCCTCCTCCTGGGACACCCGACAGATGTTTTTC,large,TRDJ3,TRDV2,TRDD3
CAIGETLSSCLRGIRFSDKLIF,TGTGCTATTGGGGAAACCCTATCCAGCTGCCTACGGGGGATACGTTTCAGCGATAAACTCATCTTT,.,TRDJ1,TRDV1,TRDD3
CALGELGGPTDKLIF,TGTGCTCTTGGGGAACTGGGGGGCCCCACCGATAAACTCATCTTT,large,TRDJ1,TRDV1,.
CACWPSYVLGASKVGSWDTRQMFF,TGTGCCTGCTGGCCTTCCTACGTACTGGGGGCCTCCAAAGTGGGCTCCTGGGACACCCGACAGATGTTTTTC,few,TRDJ3,TRDV3,.
CALGELGDTAQLFF,TGTGCTCTTGGGGAACTGGGGGATACAGCACAACTCTTCTTT,large,TRDJ2,TRDV1,TRDD3
CALGRNGGIGWGTEYTDKLIF,TGTGCTCTTGGGAGAAATGGGGGAATAGGCTGGGGGACCGAGTACACCGATAAACTCATCTTT,.,TRDJ1,TRDV1,TRDD3
CALATFFHTDKLIF,TGTGCTCTTGCGACCTTCTTCCACACCGATAAACTCATCTTT,large,TRDJ1,TRDV1,.
CALGAKYPCVLFSPDKLIF,TGTGCTCTTGGGGCAAAGTACCCCTGTGTTCTGTTCTCCCCCGATAAACTCATCTTT,.,TRDJ1,TRDV1,.
CALGEFVRGIPFTDKLIF,TGTGCTCTTGGGGAATTTGTGCGGGGGATACCCTTCACCGATAAACTCATCTTT,large,TRDJ1,TRDV1,TRDD3
CALGNLGYTDKLIF,TGTGCTCTTGGGAATCTAGGGTACACCGATAAACTCATCTTT,.,TRDJ1,TRDV1,.
CALGGRGLPPFLLAAYWGITDKLIF,TGTGCTCTTGGGGGAAGGGGTCTTCCCCCTTTCCTACTAGCCGCGTACTGGGGGATCACCGATAAACTCATCTTT,.,TRDJ1,TRDV1,TRDD3
CALGEPAFLGTGGYTSDKLIF,TGTGCTCTTGGGGAACCCGCCTTCCTAGGCACTGGGGGATATACCTCCGATAAACTCATCTTT,few,TRDJ1,TRDV1,TRDD3
CAIRPSDLVTTYTDKLIF,TGTGCCATTAGACCAAGTGACTTGGTGACTACGTACACCGATAAACTCATCTTT,.,TRDJ1,TRDV3,.
CALGELPPSYVLGDGKHTDKLIF,TGTGCTCTTGGGGAACTCCCCCCTTCCTACGTACTGGGGGATGGTAAACACACCGATAAACTCATCTTT,large,TRDJ1,TRDV1,.
CAFESTLPFTDKLIF,TGTGCCTTTGAGTCGACGCTGCCTTTCACCGATAAACTCATCTTT,large,TRDJ1,TRDV3,.
CACDTYWGLSASWDTRQMFF,TGTGCCTGTGACACGTACTGGGGATTATCAGCTTCCTGGGACACCCGACAGATGTTTTTC,large,TRDJ3,TRDV2,TRDD3
CAAREVWGSPTHKLIF,TGTGCAGCGCGCGAAGTATGGGGGTCCCCCACTCATAAACTCATCTTT,few,TRDJ1,TRAV29/DV5,.
CALRCYGGIKLKVQLFF,TGTGCCCTTAGGTGTTATGGGGGGATAAAGTTGAAGGTGCAACTCTTCTTT,.,TRDJ2,TRDV3,TRDD3
CACDPVLGSLDPRHLFF,TGTGCCTGTGACCCCGTCCTGGGCTCCTTGGACCCCCGACATCTGTTTTTC,.,TRDJ3,TRDV2,.
CALGEEGLAFLPFTGGSYTNKLIF,TGTGCTCTTGGGGAGGAGGGCCTGGCCTTCCTACCCTTTACTGGGGGTTCTTACACCAATAAACTCATCTTT,few,TRDJ1,TRDV1,.